This TCR beta chain was retrieved from a study of shared clonotypes between healthy human individuals. General observations from the study: Sampling covered nothing but blood. Tissue TCR repertoires likely differ from those found in blood. Non-shared clonotypes showed lower generation probabilities than clonotypes common to all four donors. A handful of donors had around 5% of their naive CD4 clonotypes in common.

There were only Caucasian adults among the donors, and all lived in Nashville, Tennessee. Measured with immunoSEQ multiplex PCR; TCRdb has only the in-frame clones, and not every one. This sample yields approximately 530,000 clones, of which around 95% are seen a single time; about 0.06% belongs to the top ten. In this sample, this clone turned up once. The antigen is not known. Sequencing used naive CD4+ T cells sorted from blood. Sample subset: CD45RA+ positively selected. The receptor was isolated from a woman under 40 in good health.

As DNA, the CDR3 is TGTGCCAGCAGCTTGGGTGTGGGGGTGAATCAATACAATGAGCAGTTCTTC. It translates to CASSLGVGVNQYNEQFF. This chain connects TRBV5-4 to TRBJ2-1, with D perhaps assigned TRBD1 or TRBD2 (5 bases each). The CDR3 consists of 17 residues. V dropped 0 bases and J dropped 4 bases, with 17 bases sitting between them. CDR1 is SGHNT, CDR2 YYREEE, per germline (reference sequence).